Below, one T cell receptor beta chain is given with its context. This sample was taken from a study of CD8 T cells in Susac syndrome. The V gene end was trimmed by 4 bases and the J gene end by 2 bases; junction bases not matched to a gene: 7. This CDR3 has 15 residues. Germline loops: CDR1 MGHRA, CDR2 YSYEKL. In blood CD8+ and CD4+ T cells, TCR beta underwent sequencing. The multiple sclerosis control group was made up of treatment-naive patients with stable or active relapsing-remitting disease. Reverse transcription of roughly 0.5 to 1 ug RNA used random hexamers. Across 54 Vbeta and 13 Jbeta, immunoSEQ multiplex PCR amplified TCR beta CDR3. TCRdb called the immunoSEQ multiplex PCR reads again in MiXCR, with one record for every CDR3 protein. This sample yields about 300,000 distinct CDR3 sequences, of which just over 90% are seen a single time; approximately 0.065% belongs to the top ten.

The sequenced sample consisted of CD4+ T cells from PBMCs. The sequence was obtained from a human donor with multiple sclerosis. V is TRBV4-1 and J is TRBJ2-7; 8 nucleotides agree with TRBD2. CDR3 in amino acids: CASSPRSGSTYEQYF. For the CDR3, the DNA is TGCGCCAGCAGCCCGCGGAGCGGGAGTACCTACGAGCAGTACTTC.